The clone carrying this T cell receptor beta chain has a handful of counts. Its antigen remains unidentified. The repertoire was sequenced with immunoSEQ multiplex PCR; TCRdb's copy has only in-frame clones and lacks some. There are approximately 160,000 clones in the sample; 89% occur only once, and over 9% lies in the top ten. CDR3 size: 14 residues. The germline CDR1 and CDR2 sequences are SGHAT and FQDESV (reference sequence). Germline trimming cut 5 bases from V and 5 bases from J; bases unmatched to any gene: 8. The data derive from a study of cytomegalovirus exposure and HLA in healthy donors. Study at large: The same platform was used for the roughly 130 validation repertoires and the 600 to 700 first-cohort repertoires, a later analysis reported.

Findings and limits, study-wide: The classifier, whose performance was assessed in both the original and validation cohorts, reportedly diagnosed cytomegalovirus status with high specificity and sensitivity. The listing of 150 to 200 TCR beta chains classed them as cytomegalovirus-associated. That first-cohort TCR clusters tended to co-occur in the approximately 110 validation repertoires was found in a later analysis.

The receptor comes from a woman under 30 in good health and CMV-seropositive. The V and J genes are TRBV11-1 and TRBJ2-7; 8 bases line up with TRBD1. Sequenced material: PBMCs. CDR3 amino acids: CASSKRTGWDEQYF. CDR3 bases: TGTGCCAGCAGCAAAAGGACAGGGTGGGACGAGCAGTACTTC.